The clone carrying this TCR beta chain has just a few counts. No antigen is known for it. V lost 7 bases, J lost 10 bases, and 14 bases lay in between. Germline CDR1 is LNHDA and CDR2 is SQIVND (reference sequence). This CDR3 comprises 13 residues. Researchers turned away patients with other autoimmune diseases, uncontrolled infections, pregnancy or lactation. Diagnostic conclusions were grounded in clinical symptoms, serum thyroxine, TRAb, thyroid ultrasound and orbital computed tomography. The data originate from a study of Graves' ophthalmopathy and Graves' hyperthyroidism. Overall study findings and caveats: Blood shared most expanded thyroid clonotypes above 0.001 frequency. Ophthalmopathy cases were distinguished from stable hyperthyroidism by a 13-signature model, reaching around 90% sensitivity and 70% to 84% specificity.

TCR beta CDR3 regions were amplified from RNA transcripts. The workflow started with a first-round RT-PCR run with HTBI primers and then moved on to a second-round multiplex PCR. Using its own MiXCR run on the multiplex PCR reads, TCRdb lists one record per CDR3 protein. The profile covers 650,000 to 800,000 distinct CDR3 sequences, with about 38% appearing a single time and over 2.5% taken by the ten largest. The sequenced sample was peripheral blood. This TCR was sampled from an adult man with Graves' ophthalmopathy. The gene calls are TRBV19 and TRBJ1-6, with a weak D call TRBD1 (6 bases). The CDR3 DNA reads TGTGCCAGTAAGTTCCAGGGGTACTCACCCCTCCACTTT. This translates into CASKFQGYSPLHF.